The 9 T cell receptor beta chains given below trace back to one sample, sequenced in a study of vaccination and CD4 T cells after COVID-19 (dated by TCRdb to between 2021 and 2022). Receptor amplification or capture employed PCR. Sequencing took place on an Illumina iSeq 100. DNA from cultured CD4+ T cells underwent TCR sequencing with the Oncomine TCR Beta short-read assay at the Johns Hopkins FTIC core. The raw public data were reprocessed by TCRdb itself: fastp quality trimming at Q25, MiXCR clonotype calling, in-frame beta chains only. Merged by CDR3 protein, the rows form single entries marked with the most common genes and DNA. Recorded for this sample are roughly 13,000 distinct CDR3 sequences; around 55% of them occurred a single time. The ten largest clones take up 16% of the sample. Their antigens remain unidentified. Explained via the paper, the treatment or condition label denotes: approximately 9-day PBMC culture with coronavirus spike peptide pools or control peptides (ViraFEST assay).

The specimen was CD4+ T cells from blood, cultured in vitro. The receptors stem from a human donor who had recovered from COVID-19.

This sequence joins TRBV14 and TRBJ1-1, with 7 positions matching TRBD1. V dropped 4 bases and J dropped 0; count of bases not matched to a gene: 8. CDR1 and CDR2 from the germline V gene are SGHDN and FVKESK. The CDR3 spans 16 residues. CDR3 sequence reads: CASSRNPGQLNTEAFF. The CDR3 nucleotides are TGTGCCAGCAGCCGGAACCCGGGACAGCTGAACACTGAAGCTTTCTTT.

This chain links TRBV6-5 with TRBJ2-4; no firm D call. The CDR3 is made up of 11 amino acids. The germline V gene has CDR1 MNHEY and CDR2 SVGAGI. Trimming removed 2 bases at V and 4 bases at J, with 0 bases between. The CDR3 nucleotides are TGTGCCAGCAGTTACAAAAACATTCAGTACTTC. This sequence encodes CASSYKNIQYF.

The chain employs TRBV24-1 and TRBJ2-2; the D is unclear. CDR1 KGHDR and CDR2 SFDVKD come from the germline V gene. V lost 5 bases to trimming and J lost 2 bases, with 11 bases between them. The CDR3 totals 15 residues. CDR3 residues: CATSGPGANTGELFF. CDR3 nucleotides: TGTGCCACCAGTGGACCGGGCGCTAACACCGGGGAGCTGTTTTTT.

This sequence joins TRBV12-3 or TRBV12-4 and TRBJ2-7, with TRBD1 as a possible D gene (6 bases). This CDR3 spans 15 amino acids. Deletions cut 5 bases from V and 1 base from J, with 15 bases between. The CDR3 loop reads CASSAPGHKSYEQYF. CDR3 nucleotide sequence: TGTGCCAGCAGTGCTCCGGGACATAAGTCCTACGAGCAGTACTTC.

This clonotype appeared a few times. The J gene is TRBJ1-6, the V gene TRBV27; D ambiguous. The germline CDR1 and CDR2 sequences are MNHEY and SMNVEV (reference sequence). The CDR3 totals 15 residues. The V end lost 2 bases, the J end lost 7 bases, and 12 bases lay between the germline ends. The DNA of the CDR3 is TGTGCCAGCAGTTTAAGGCGGCAGGACAATTCACCCCTCCACTTT. It translates to CASSLRRQDNSPLHF.

The chain links TRBV20-1 to TRBJ2-3, with 11 nucleotides matching TRBD2. The germline gives CDR1 DFQATT, CDR2 SNEGSKA (reference sequence). This CDR3 region has 15 residues. V lost 5 bases, J lost 6 bases, and 10 bases stayed unmatched. The CDR3, as DNA: TGCAGTGCTGGCCGGACTAGCGGGTATCTGGATACGCAGTATTTT. As protein: CSAGRTSGYLDTQYF.

This clonotype was seen a few times. The genes are TRBV7-6 and TRBJ2-7; D uncertain. Per the germline V gene, CDR1 is SGHVS and CDR2 is FNYEAQ. The CDR3 consists of 11 residues. Trimming removed 4 bases from V and 7 bases from J, with 8 bases in between. The CDR3 DNA follows: TGTGCCAGCAGCTCTTCCTGGGAGCAGTACTTC. Protein: CASSSSWEQYF.

V and J are TRBV28 and TRBJ2-7; D possibly corresponds to TRBD1 (6 bases). The germline V gene encodes CDR1 MDHEN and CDR2 SYDVKM. V was pared by 6 bases and J by 0 bases, with 18 bases between. The CDR3 is 16 amino acids. The CDR3 nucleotides are TGTGCCAGCAGCCCTGGGGACAACCGCCTCTCCTACGAGCAGTACTTC. Translation: CASSPGDNRLSYEQYF.

This clonotype qualifies as large. The J gene is TRBJ1-5, the V gene TRBV2; the D is unclear. The ends were cut back, 0 bases at V and 5 bases at J, with 11 bases in the middle. The CDR3 is 15 residues long. The germline CDR1 and CDR2 sequences are SNHLY and FYNNEI. The CDR3 loop reads CASSEAHGSYQPQHF. The DNA of the CDR3 is TGTGCCAGCAGTGAAGCGCATGGCAGCTATCAGCCCCAGCATTTT.